The 20 T cell receptor beta chains reported below all come from one sample, sequenced in a study of ipilimumab plus nivolumab after autologous stem cell transplantation. Method: immunoSEQ multiplex PCR; TCRdb's copy keeps in-frame clones and lacks some. The sample carries some 40,000 clones, around 93% recorded once. The sample in question was PBMCs, obtained in a trial of ipilimumab plus nivolumab as post-transplant consolidation. The receptors stem from a male donor with multiple myeloma.

The rearrangement joins TRBV7-8 to TRBJ2-3; TRBD2 might be the D (6 bases). Trimming removed 0 bases at V and 13 bases at J, with 11 bases between. Germline CDR1 and CDR2: SGHVS and FQNEAQ. CDR3 length: 12 amino acids. The CDR3 sequence: CASSLARDSKYF. In DNA, the CDR3 is TGTGCCAGCAGCTTAGCGCGGGACTCCAAGTATTTT.

The chain is built from TRBV28 and TRBJ1-1, with D uncertain. Germline CDR1 and CDR2: MDHEN and SYDVKM. This CDR3 has 13 residues. The V and J ends lost 7 bases and 2 bases respectively, with 11 bases between them. CDR3 coding DNA: TGTGCCAGCATTTGGACGGGAAACACTGAAGCTTTCTTT. Protein sequence: CASIWTGNTEAFF.

The rearrangement joins TRBV11-1 to TRBJ2-3; D possibly uses TRBD1 or TRBD2 (5 bases each). V was clipped by 5 bases and J by 6 bases, with 15 bases between them. CDR3 length: 14 residues. Germline assignment: CDR1 SGHAT and CDR2 FQDESV (reference sequence). CDR3 in DNA: TGTGCCAGCAGCCCCGGGGCCAAGACGGATACGCAGTATTTT. It encodes CASSPGAKTDTQYF.

The chain joins TRBV28 to TRBJ1-5; D ambiguous. Germline V gene lookup returns CDR1 MDHEN and CDR2 SYDVKM. This CDR3 has 13 residues. V dropped 4 bases and J dropped 1 base, with 5 bases sitting between them. The CDR3 is CASSWYSNQPQHF. Here the CDR3 DNA reads TGTGCCAGCAGTTGGTACAGCAATCAGCCCCAGCATTTT. Full variable domain (rest looked up from reference TRBV28 and TRBJ1-5): DVKVTQSSRYLVKRTGEKVFLECVQDMDHENMFWYRQDPGLGLRLIYFSYDVKMKEKGDIPEGYSVSREKKERFSLILESASTNQTSMYLCASSWYSNQPQHFGDGTRLSIL.

The J gene is TRBJ1-6, the V gene TRBV15; D unclear. CDR1 is LNHNV, CDR2 YYDKDF, per germline (reference sequence). The V end was cut by 1 base, the J end by 7 bases, with 8 bases between. This CDR3 has 14 residues. DNA for the CDR3: TGTGCCACCAGCAGAGGAGGGCAGAATTCACCCCTCCACTTT. It encodes CATSRGGQNSPLHF.

The rearrangement joins TRBV7-9 to TRBJ2-7, with 7 bases aligning to TRBD2. The trim removed 8 bases at V and 3 bases at J, leaving 4 bases unmatched. The CDR3 covers 12 residues. CDR1 is SEHNR and CDR2 is FQNEAQ in the germline V gene (reference sequence). The CDR3 here is CASGLDFYEQYF. The CDR3, as DNA: TGTGCCAGCGGACTAGATTTCTACGAGCAGTACTTC.

V usage is TRBV7-9 and J usage is TRBJ2-7; 8 positions agree with TRBD2. V was clipped by 5 bases and J by 5 bases; unmatched bases: 17. The CDR3 length is 17 residues. In germline, CDR1 is SEHNR, CDR2 FQNEAQ (reference sequence). DNA for the CDR3: TGTGCCAGCAGCGTATGGACGAGTAGCGGGGTCCCCCACGAGCAGTACTTC. Protein product: CASSVWTSSGVPHEQYF.

The V call is TRBV28, the J call TRBJ1-1; TRBD1 is a possible D gene (6 bases). The CDR3 has 13 amino acids. Deletions cut 5 bases from V and 1 base from J, with 8 bases between. Germline CDR1 MDHEN, CDR2 SYDVKM. Written as DNA, the CDR3 is TGTGCCAGCAGTGGGACACCGAACACTGAAGCTTTCTTT. Residues: CASSGTPNTEAFF. Filled out from reference TRBV28 and TRBJ1-1, the complete variable domain reads DVKVTQSSRYLVKRTGEKVFLECVQDMDHENMFWYRQDPGLGLRLIYFSYDVKMKEKGDIPEGYSVSREKKERFSLILESASTNQTSMYLCASSGTPNTEAFFGQGTRLTVV.

This clone has a handful of counts. This CDR3 reads CSVASTTGQPQHF. The CDR3 region has the DNA TGCAGCGTTGCTTCGACGACTGGTCAGCCCCAGCATTTT. This chain links TRBV29-1 with TRBJ1-5, with D uncertain. This CDR3 is built from 13 residues. With 4 bases removed from V and 6 bases from J, the gap between germline ends came to 13 bases. The germline gives CDR1 SQVTM, CDR2 ANQGSEA.

The V gene is TRBV4-2, the J gene TRBJ1-1; D remains ambiguous. In germline, CDR1 is LGHNA, CDR2 YNFKEQ. The CDR3 runs to 14 residues. Trimming took off 1 base at V and 5 bases at J, with 11 bases between the two ends. The CDR3 DNA sequence: TGTGCCAGCAGCCAAGTGGGAAAGAGTACTGAAGCTTTCTTT. Amino acid sequence: CASSQVGKSTEAFF.

J is TRBJ2-7 and V is TRBV28; 7 bases match TRBD1. The CDR3 contains 14 residues. The V and J ends lost 6 bases and 4 bases, in that order; junction bases with no gene match: 9. Germline assignment: CDR1 MDHEN and CDR2 SYDVKM. For the CDR3, the DNA is TGTGCCAGCAGGAAACAGGGGCGCGGGTACGAGCAGTACTTC. It codes for CASRKQGRGYEQYF. Full variable domain (remainder filled in from reference TRBV28 and TRBJ2-7): DVKVTQSSRYLVKRTGEKVFLECVQDMDHENMFWYRQDPGLGLRLIYFSYDVKMKEKGDIPEGYSVSREKKERFSLILESASTNQTSMYLCASRKQGRGYEQYFGPGTRLTVT.

The chain employs TRBV5-1 and TRBJ2-5, with TRBD2 identical over 11 bases. V dropped 0 bases and J dropped 0; count of bases not matched to a gene: 4. Germline-derived CDR1 and CDR2 are SGHRS and YFSETQ. This CDR3 contains 17 residues. The CDR3 sequence: CASSLGGTSGNQETQYF. The CDR3 DNA reads TGCGCCAGCAGCTTGGGTGGGACTAGCGGAAACCAAGAGACCCAGTACTTC.

This chain uses TRBV6-6 with TRBJ2-7, with D possibly TRBD2 on 5 matching bases. CDR1 is MNHNY and CDR2 is SVGAGI in the germline V gene (reference sequence). V lost 2 bases and J 3 bases, leaving 8 bases between the germline ends. CDR3 size: 13 residues. The CDR3 DNA reads TGTGCCAGCAGTTACGTCGGGAACTACGAGCAGTACTTC. As protein: CASSYVGNYEQYF.

This chain uses TRBV4-2 with TRBJ2-2; a possible D gene is TRBD2 (5 bases). CDR1 is LGHNA, CDR2 YNFKEQ, per germline. The CDR3 runs to 14 residues. The V and J ends lost 3 bases and 5 bases respectively, with 10 bases between them. CDR3 DNA sequence: TGTGCCAGCAGCCATAATGAGGGTACCGGGGAGCTGTTTTTT. Translated: CASSHNEGTGELFF.

This rearrangement joins TRBV19 to TRBJ2-4; 13 bases map to TRBD2. The CDR3 totals 18 residues. Germline CDR1 and CDR2: LNHDA and SQIVND (reference sequence). After removal of 7 bases from V and 0 bases from J, the junction contained 9 bases not matched to a gene. Written as DNA, the CDR3 is TGTGCCAGTACCCCGACTAGCGGGGGGCGCCTAGCCAAAAACATTCAGTACTTC. The encoded protein is CASTPTSGGRLAKNIQYF.

CDR3 amino acids: CASSIATTDTQYF. The CDR3 DNA reads TGTGCCAGTAGTATAGCGACTACAGATACGCAGTATTTT. The chain couples TRBV19 to TRBJ2-3; D not resolved. V lost 1 base to trimming and J lost 3 bases, with 5 bases between them. Germline CDR1 reads LNHDA; CDR2 reads SQIVND (reference sequence). The CDR3 consists of 13 residues.

This clone was recorded once. The J gene is TRBJ1-2, the V gene TRBV7-3; D might be TRBD1 (6 bases). This CDR3 has 13 residues. Germline loops: CDR1 SGHTA, CDR2 FQGTGA. Trimming cost V 5 bases and J 7 bases, with 14 bases left between them. CDR3 in amino acids: CASSKQGPGGYTF. The DNA of the CDR3 is TGTGCCAGCAGCAAACAGGGCCCGGGTGGCTACACCTTC.

The chain uses TRBV28 and TRBJ2-7; 9 bases are shared with TRBD1. This CDR3 contains 14 residues. After removal of 5 bases from V and 4 bases from J, the junction contained 6 bases not matched to a gene. The germline V gene has CDR1 MDHEN and CDR2 SYDVKM. CDR3 amino acids: CASSLNRGLYEQYF. CDR3 DNA sequence: TGTGCCAGCAGTCTAAACAGGGGGCTGTACGAGCAGTACTTC.

V gene TRBV10-1 combines with J gene TRBJ2-4; TRBD2 matches at 8 bases. The CDR3 consists of 13 residues. Per germline, CDR1 WNHNN and CDR2 SYGVQD (reference sequence). The trim removed 8 bases at V and 6 bases at J, leaving 6 bases unmatched. The CDR3 sequence is CASGGLARNIQYF. In DNA, the CDR3 is TGCGCCAGCGGCGGACTAGCAAGAAACATTCAGTACTTC.

This chain uses TRBV5-1 with TRBJ2-3; 7 bases are shared with TRBD2. Trimming at V came to 0 bases and at J to 2 bases, leaving 3 bases not matched to a gene. Germline lookup yields CDR1 SGHRS and CDR2 YFSETQ. The CDR3 covers 15 residues. CDR3 nucleotides: TGCGCCAGCAGCTTGGCTCGGGGGGACACAGATACGCAGTATTTT. Translated, it gives CASSLARGDTDTQYF.